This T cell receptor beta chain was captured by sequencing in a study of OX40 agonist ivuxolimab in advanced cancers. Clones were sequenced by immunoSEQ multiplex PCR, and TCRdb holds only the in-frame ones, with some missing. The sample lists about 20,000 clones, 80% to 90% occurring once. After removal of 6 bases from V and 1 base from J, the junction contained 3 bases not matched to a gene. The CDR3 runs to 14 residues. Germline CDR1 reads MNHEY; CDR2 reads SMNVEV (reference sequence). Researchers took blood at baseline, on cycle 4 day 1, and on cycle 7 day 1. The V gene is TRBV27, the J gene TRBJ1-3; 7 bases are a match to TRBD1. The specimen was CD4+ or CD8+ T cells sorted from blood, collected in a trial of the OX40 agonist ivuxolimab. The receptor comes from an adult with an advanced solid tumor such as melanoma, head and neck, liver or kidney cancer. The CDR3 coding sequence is TGTGCCAGCAGGCTACAGGGGTCTGGAAACACCATATATTTT. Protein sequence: CASRLQGSGNTIYF.